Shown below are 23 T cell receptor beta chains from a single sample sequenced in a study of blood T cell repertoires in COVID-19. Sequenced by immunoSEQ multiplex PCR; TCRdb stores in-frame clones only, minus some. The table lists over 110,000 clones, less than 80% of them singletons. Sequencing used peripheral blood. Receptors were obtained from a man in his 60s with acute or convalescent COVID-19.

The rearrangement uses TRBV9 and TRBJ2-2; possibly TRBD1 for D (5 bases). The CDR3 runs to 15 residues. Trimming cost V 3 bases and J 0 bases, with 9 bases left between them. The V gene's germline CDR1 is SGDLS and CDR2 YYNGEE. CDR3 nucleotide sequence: TGTGCCAGCAGCGGGGCCAGGGCGAACACCGGGGAGCTGTTTTTT. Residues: CASSGARANTGELFF.

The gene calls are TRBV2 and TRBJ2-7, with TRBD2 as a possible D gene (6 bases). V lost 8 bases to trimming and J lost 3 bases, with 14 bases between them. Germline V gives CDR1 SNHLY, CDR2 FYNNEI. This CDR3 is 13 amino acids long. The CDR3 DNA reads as TGTGCCAGCTCCACCGGGGGAAACTACGAGCAGTACTTC. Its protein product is CASSTGGNYEQYF.

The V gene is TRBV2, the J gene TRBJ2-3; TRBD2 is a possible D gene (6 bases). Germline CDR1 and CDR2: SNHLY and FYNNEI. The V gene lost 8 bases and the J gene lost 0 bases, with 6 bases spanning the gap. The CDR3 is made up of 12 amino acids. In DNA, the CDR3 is TGTGCCAGCGGGGGGAGCACAGATACGCAGTATTTT. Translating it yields CASGGSTDTQYF.

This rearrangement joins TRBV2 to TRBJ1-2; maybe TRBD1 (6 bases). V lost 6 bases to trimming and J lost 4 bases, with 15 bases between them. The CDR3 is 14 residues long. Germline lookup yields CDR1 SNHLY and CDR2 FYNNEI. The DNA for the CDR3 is TGTGCCAGCAGCGCGCTACAGGGCTCCTATGGCTACACCTTC. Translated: CASSALQGSYGYTF.

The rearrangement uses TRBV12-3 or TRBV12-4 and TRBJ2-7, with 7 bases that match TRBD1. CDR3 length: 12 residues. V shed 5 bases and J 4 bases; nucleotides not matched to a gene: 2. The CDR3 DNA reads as TGTGCCAGCAGTCTGGACAGGTACGAGCAGTACTTC. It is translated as CASSLDRYEQYF.

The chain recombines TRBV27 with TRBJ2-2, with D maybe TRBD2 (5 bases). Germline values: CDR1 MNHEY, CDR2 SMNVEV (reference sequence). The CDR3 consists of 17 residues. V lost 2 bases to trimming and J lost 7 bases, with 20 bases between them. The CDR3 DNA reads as TGTGCCAGCAGTTTACGGGCTCCAGCGGTGTCGGGCGGGGAGCTGTTTTTT. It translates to CASSLRAPAVSGGELFF.

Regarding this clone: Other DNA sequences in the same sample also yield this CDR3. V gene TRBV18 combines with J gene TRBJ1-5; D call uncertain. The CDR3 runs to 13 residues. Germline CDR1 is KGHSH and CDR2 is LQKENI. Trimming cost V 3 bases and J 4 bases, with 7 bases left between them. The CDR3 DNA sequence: TGTGCCAGCTCACCGAGCGAGAATCAGCCCCAGCATTTT. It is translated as CASSPSENQPQHF.

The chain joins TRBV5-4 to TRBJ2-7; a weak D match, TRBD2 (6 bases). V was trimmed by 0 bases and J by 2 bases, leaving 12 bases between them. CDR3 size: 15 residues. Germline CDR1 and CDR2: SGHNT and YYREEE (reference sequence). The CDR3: CASSLAGESTYEQYF. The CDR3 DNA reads TGTGCCAGCAGCTTGGCGGGGGAGAGCACCTACGAGCAGTACTTC.

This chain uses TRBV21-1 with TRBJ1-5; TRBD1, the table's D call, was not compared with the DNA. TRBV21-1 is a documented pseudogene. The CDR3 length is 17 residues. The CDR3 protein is CASSKVGQVISNQPQHF. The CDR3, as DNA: TGTGCCAGCAGCAAAGTTGGACAGGTTATTAGCAATCAGCCCCAGCATTTT.

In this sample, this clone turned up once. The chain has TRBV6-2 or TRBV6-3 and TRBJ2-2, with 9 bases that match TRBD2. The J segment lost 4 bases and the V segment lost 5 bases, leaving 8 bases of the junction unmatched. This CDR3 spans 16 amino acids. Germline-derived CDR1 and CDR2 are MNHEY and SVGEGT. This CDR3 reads CASSRATSGFTGELFF. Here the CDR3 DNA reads TGTGCCAGCAGTAGGGCGACTAGCGGTTTCACCGGGGAGCTGTTTTTT.

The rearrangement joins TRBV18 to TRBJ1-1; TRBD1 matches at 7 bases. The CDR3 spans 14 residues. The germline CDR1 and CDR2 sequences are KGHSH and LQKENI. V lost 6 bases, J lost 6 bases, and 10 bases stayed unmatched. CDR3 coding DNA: TGTGCCAGCTCGCTCGGACAGGCCCTTGCTGAAGCTTTCTTT. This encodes CASSLGQALAEAFF.

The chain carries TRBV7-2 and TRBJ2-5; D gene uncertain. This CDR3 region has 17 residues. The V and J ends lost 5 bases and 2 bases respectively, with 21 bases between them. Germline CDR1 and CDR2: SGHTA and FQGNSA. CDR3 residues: CASSATDWRSGQETQYF. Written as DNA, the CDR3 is TGTGCCAGCAGCGCTACCGACTGGCGGAGTGGGCAAGAGACCCAGTACTTC.

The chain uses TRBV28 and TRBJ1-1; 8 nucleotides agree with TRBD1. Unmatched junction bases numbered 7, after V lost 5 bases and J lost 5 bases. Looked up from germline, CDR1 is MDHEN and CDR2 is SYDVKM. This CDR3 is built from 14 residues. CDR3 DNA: TGTGCCAGCAGTGCGACAGGGGTGAGGACTGAAGCTTTCTTT. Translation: CASSATGVRTEAFF.

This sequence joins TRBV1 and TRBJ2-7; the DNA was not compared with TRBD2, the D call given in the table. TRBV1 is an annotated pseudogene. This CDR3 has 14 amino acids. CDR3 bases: TGCACCAGCAGCCAAGATGAGGGCTCCTACGAGCAGTACTTC. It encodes CTSSQDEGSYEQYF.

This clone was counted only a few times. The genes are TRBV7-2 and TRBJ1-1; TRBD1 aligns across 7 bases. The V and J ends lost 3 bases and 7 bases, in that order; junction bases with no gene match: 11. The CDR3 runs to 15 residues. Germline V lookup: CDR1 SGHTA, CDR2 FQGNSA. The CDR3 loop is CASSFITGDRGEAFF. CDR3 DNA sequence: TGTGCCAGCAGCTTTATAACAGGGGATCGGGGTGAAGCTTTCTTT.

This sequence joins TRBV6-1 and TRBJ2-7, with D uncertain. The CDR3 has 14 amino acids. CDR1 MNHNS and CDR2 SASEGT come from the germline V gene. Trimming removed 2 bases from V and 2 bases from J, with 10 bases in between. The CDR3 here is CASSELLVPYEQYF. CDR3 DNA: TGTGCCAGCAGTGAACTATTAGTGCCCTACGAGCAGTACTTC.

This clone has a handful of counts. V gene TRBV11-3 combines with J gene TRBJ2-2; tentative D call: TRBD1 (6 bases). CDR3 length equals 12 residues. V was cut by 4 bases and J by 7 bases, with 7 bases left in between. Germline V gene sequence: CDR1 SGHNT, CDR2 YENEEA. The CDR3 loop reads CASSSGVGELFF. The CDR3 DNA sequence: TGTGCCAGCAGCTCAGGGGTCGGGGAGCTGTTTTTT.

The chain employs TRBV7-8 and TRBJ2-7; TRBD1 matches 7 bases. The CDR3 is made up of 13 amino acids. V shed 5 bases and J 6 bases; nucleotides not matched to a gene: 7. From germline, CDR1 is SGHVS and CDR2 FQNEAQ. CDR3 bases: TGTGCCAGCAGCAGTAGGTCAGGGGGCGAGCAGTACTTC. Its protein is CASSSRSGGEQYF.

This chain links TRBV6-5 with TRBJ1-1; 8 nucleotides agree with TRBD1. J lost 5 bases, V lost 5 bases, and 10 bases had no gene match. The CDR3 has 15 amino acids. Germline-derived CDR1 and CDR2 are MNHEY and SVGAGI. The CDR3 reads CASSTYRGSRTEAFF. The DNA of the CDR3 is TGTGCCAGCAGTACCTACAGGGGGTCGAGGACTGAAGCTTTCTTT.

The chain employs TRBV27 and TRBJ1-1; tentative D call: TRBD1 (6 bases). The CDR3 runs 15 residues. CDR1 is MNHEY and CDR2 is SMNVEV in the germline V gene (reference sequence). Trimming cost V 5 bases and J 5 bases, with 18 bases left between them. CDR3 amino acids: CASSAVRGAWTEAFF. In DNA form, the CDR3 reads TGTGCCAGCAGTGCAGTCCGGGGGGCGTGGACTGAAGCTTTCTTT.

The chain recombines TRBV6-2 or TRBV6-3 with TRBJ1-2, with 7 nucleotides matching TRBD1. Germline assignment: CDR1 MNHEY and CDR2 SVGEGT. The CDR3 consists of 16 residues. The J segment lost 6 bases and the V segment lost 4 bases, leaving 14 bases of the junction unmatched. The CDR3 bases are TGTGCCAGCAGTTTACGGACAGGCCGTCTAACGGATGGCTACACCTTC. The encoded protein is CASSLRTGRLTDGYTF.

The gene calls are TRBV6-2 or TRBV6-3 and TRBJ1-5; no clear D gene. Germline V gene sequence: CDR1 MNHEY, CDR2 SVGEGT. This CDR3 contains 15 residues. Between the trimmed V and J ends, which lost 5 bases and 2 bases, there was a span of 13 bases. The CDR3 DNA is TGTGCCAGCAGTAGCGTGTCGGCGGGCAATCAGCCCCAGCATTTT. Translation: CASSSVSAGNQPQHF.

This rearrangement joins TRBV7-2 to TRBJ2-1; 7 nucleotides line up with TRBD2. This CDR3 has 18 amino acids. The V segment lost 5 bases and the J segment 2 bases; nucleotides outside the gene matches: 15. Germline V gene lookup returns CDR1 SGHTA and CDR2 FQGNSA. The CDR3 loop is CASSRIQRDNPPYNEQFF. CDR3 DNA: TGTGCCAGCAGCCGGATCCAGCGGGATAACCCTCCCTACAATGAGCAGTTCTTC.